These 5 T cell receptor beta chains came from one sample sequenced in a study of T-cell memory formation after mild COVID-19. From the 5' RACE reads, TCRdb called clonotypes with MiXCR, one entry per CDR3 protein. The table lists hundreds of thousands of distinct CDR3 sequences, about 20% of them singletons. Source material: PBMCs or a T cell subset sorted from them (not recorded which). The receptors here all came from a man aged 18-30 years who had mild COVID-19 (a few samples of this study predate the infection). Cell type and time point are not known.

CDR3 in DNA: TGCGCCAGCAGCCTATCCCGCTCCGGGAGAAATTCACCCCTCCACTTT. It yields the protein CASSLSRSGRNSPLHF. The chain recombines TRBV4-3 with TRBJ1-6; D gene ambiguous. The V and J ends lost 4 bases and 7 bases respectively, with 17 bases between them. Germline V lookup: CDR1 LGHNA, CDR2 YSLEER. The CDR3 has 16 amino acids.

The chain uses TRBV7-9 and TRBJ2-7, with D perhaps TRBD1 (6 bases). Looked up from germline, CDR1 is SEHNR and CDR2 is FQNEAQ (reference sequence). V dropped 4 bases and J dropped 3 bases, with 16 bases sitting between them. This CDR3 has 15 residues. The CDR3 loop reads CASSSVRGGSYEQYF. For the CDR3, the DNA is TGTGCCAGCAGCTCCGTCAGGGGTGGGAGCTACGAGCAGTACTTC.

This clonotype has just a few counts. This chain links TRBV20-1 with TRBJ2-6, with D unclear. The CDR3 has 14 amino acids. Looked up from germline, CDR1 is DFQATT and CDR2 is SNEGSKA (reference sequence). V gave up 3 bases and J gave up 4 bases, with 10 bases separating them. The CDR3 DNA reads as TGCAGTGCTAGCTCCCTGGCCGGGGCCAACGTCCTGACTTTC. Amino acid sequence: CSASSLAGANVLTF.

The chain links TRBV3-1 to TRBJ1-3; 10 nucleotides agree with TRBD1. There are 16 residues in the CDR3. Trimming at V came to 3 bases and at J to 3 bases, leaving 5 bases not matched to a gene. Germline values: CDR1 LGHDT, CDR2 YNNKEL (reference sequence). This chain's CDR3 is CASSQRQGAYGNTIYF. The CDR3 DNA reads as TGTGCCAGCAGCCAGAGACAGGGGGCATATGGAAACACCATATATTTT.

This clonotype has more than one count but fewer than ten. J is TRBJ2-2 and V is TRBV5-1; D unresolved. The CDR3 covers 14 residues. CDR1 is SGHRS and CDR2 is YFSETQ in the germline V gene. The V and J ends lost 6 bases and 1 base respectively, with 10 bases between them. CDR3 sequence: CASMQTLNTGELFF. The CDR3 region has the DNA TGCGCCAGCATGCAGACACTGAACACCGGGGAGCTGTTTTTT.